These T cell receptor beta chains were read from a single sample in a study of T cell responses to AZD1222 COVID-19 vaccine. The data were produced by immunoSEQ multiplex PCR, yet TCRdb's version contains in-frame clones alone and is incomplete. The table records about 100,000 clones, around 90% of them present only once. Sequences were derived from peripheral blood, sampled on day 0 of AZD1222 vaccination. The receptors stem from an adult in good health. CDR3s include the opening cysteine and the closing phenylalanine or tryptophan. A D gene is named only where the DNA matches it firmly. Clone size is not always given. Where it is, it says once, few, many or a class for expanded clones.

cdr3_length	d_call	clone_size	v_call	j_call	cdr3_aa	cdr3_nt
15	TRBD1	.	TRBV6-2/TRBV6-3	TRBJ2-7	CASSEGQGFGYEQYF	TGTGCCAGCAGTGAGGGACAGGGGTTTGGGTACGAGCAGTACTTC
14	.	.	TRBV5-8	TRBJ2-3	CASSLEPYTDTQYF	TGTGCCAGCAGCTTGGAACCATACACAGATACGCAGTATTTT
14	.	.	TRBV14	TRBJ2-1	CASSLNARDARQFF	TGTGCCAGCAGCCTAAACGCTAGGGACGCTAGGCAGTTCTTC
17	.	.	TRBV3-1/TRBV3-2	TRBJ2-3	CASSQVGGAASTDTQYF	TGTGCCAGCAGCCAAGTTGGAGGGGCTGCTAGCACAGATACGCAGTATTTT
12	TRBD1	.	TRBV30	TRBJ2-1	CAWSSTGTEQFF	TGTGCCTGGAGCTCGACAGGGACTGAGCAGTTCTTC
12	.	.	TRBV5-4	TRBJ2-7	CASSPNKYEQYF	TGTGCCAGCAGCCCAAACAAGTACGAGCAGTACTTC
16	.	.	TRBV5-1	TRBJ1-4	CASSLFGGATNEKLFF	TGCGCCAGCAGCTTGTTTGGGGGGGCAACTAATGAAAAACTGTTTTTT
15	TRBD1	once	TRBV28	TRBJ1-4	CASRAVGTGDEKLFF	TGTGCCAGCAGGGCAGTCGGGACAGGGGACGAAAAACTGTTTTTT
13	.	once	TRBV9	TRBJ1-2	CASTARENYGYTF	TGTGCCAGCACCGCGAGGGAAAACTATGGCTACACCTTC
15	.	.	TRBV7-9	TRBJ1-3	CASRSQGHSGNTIYF	TGTGCCAGCAGATCTCAGGGGCACTCTGGAAACACCATATATTTT
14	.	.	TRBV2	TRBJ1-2	CASSELPEVYGYTF	TGTGCCAGCAGTGAACTCCCCGAGGTGTATGGCTACACCTTC
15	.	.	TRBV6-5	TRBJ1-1	CASNRDAVLNTEAFF	TGTGCCAGCAATCGGGACGCAGTATTAAACACTGAAGCTTTCTTT
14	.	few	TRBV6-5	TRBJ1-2	CASTQGDKPYGYTF	TGTGCCAGCACCCAAGGGGACAAACCCTATGGCTACACCTTC
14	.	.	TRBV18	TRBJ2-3	CASSPTADRDTQYF	TGTGCCAGCTCACCAACGGCGGATCGAGATACGCAGTATTTT
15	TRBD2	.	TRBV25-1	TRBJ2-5	CASSVFSGAQETQYF	TGTGCCAGCAGTGTTTTTAGCGGGGCCCAAGAGACCCAGTACTTC
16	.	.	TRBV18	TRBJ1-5	CASSLTTAQDGQPQHF	TGTGCCAGCTCACTTACGACGGCACAGGACGGTCAGCCCCAGCATTTT
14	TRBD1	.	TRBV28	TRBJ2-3	CASSLRGQGDTQYF	TGTGCCAGCAGTTTGAGGGGGCAAGGAGATACGCAGTATTTT
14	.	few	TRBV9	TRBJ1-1	CASSVGGDFTEAFF	TGTGCCAGCAGCGTAGGAGGGGATTTCACTGAAGCTTTCTTT
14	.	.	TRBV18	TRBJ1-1	CASSPPHGVVDAFF	TGTGCCAGCTCACCACCCCACGGGGTGGTCGATGCTTTCTTT
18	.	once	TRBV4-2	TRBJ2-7	CASSQDRWGVSLTYEQYF	TGTGCCAGCAGCCAAGATCGGTGGGGGGTTTCCCTGACCTACGAGCAGTACTTC
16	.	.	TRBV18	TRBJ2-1	CASSPPSQSSYNEQFF	TGTGCCAGCTCACCACCGTCCCAGAGCTCCTACAATGAGCAGTTCTTC
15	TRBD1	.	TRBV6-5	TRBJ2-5	CASSWGQGAPETQYF	TGTGCCAGCAGTTGGGGACAGGGGGCGCCGGAGACCCAGTACTTC
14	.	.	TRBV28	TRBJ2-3	CASSLVGGSDTQYF	TGTGCCAGCAGTTTAGTGGGCGGGTCAGATACGCAGTATTTT
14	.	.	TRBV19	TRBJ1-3	CASSIGASGNTIYF	TGTGCCAGTAGTATCGGGGCGTCGGGAAACACCATATATTTT
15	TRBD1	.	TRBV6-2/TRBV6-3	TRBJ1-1	CASSPTGAGYTEAFF	TGTGCCAGCAGTCCGACAGGGGCGGGGTACACTGAAGCTTTCTTT
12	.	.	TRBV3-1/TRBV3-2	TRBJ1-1	CASSHLNGAAFF	TGTGCCAGCAGCCACTTAAACGGGGCAGCTTTCTTT
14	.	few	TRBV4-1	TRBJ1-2	CASSQAGALYGYTF	TGCGCCAGCAGCCAGGCTGGCGCACTATATGGCTACACCTTC
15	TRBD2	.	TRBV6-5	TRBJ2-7	CASRTGTSGRIQQYF	TGTGCCAGCAGGACCGGGACTAGCGGGAGAATCCAGCAGTACTTC
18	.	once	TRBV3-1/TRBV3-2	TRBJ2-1	CASSQDSLGVRDYNEQFF	TGTGCCAGCAGCCAAGATAGTTTGGGGGTTCGAGACTACAATGAGCAGTTCTTC
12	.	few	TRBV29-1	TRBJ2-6	CSVSGGANVLTF	TGCAGCGTTTCAGGTGGGGCCAACGTCCTGACTTTC
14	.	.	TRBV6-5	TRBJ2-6	CASLWGTGANVLTF	TGTGCCAGCCTGTGGGGCACTGGGGCCAACGTCCTGACTTTC
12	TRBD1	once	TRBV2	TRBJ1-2	CASSHDRGGYTF	TGTGCCAGCAGCCATGACAGGGGTGGCTACACCTTC
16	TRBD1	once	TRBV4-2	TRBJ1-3	CASSQGPGQGADTIYF	TGTGCCAGCAGCCAGGGACCGGGACAGGGGGCTGACACCATATATTTT
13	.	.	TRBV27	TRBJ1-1	CASSWGGNTEAFF	TGTGCCAGCAGTTGGGGAGGGAACACTGAAGCTTTCTTT
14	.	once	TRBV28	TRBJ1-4	CASSDGAVNEKLFF	TGTGCCAGCAGCGACGGGGCCGTGAATGAAAAACTGTTTTTT
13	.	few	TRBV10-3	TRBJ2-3	CAISPESTDTQYF	TGTGCCATCTCCCCGGAGTCCACAGATACGCAGTATTTT
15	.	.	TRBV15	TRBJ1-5	CATSRDSQGNQPQHF	TGTGCCACCAGCAGAGATTCCCAGGGGAATCAGCCCCAGCATTTT
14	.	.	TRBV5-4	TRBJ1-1	CASSIDSRTTEAFF	TGTGCCAGCAGCATAGACAGTAGGACGACTGAAGCTTTCTTT
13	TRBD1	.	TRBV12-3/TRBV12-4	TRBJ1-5	CASSRTGGQPQHF	TGTGCCAGCAGTAGGACAGGGGGTCAGCCCCAGCATTTT
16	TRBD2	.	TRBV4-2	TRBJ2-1	CASSRNLAGGYNEQFF	TGTGCCAGCAGCCGTAACCTAGCGGGGGGTTACAATGAGCAGTTCTTC
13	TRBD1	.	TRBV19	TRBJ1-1	CASSQRTGTEAFF	TGTGCCAGTAGTCAACGGACAGGGACTGAAGCTTTCTTT
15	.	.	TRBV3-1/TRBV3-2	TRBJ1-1	CASSQGVFGGTEAFF	TGTGCCAGCAGCCAAGGGGTTTTCGGCGGCACTGAAGCTTTCTTT